The present T cell receptor (beta chain) was sequenced within a study of cytomegalovirus exposure and HLA in healthy donors. At the level of the study: The Caucasian-associated ancestry cluster held 65% to 90% of roughly 400 genotyped donors.

Primers for the PCR totalled 60 Vbeta and 13 Jbeta. Profiled with immunoSEQ multiplex PCR; TCRdb holds only in-frame clones, not every one. The table shows under 150,000 clones, with around 79% occurring only once. V was trimmed by 0 bases and J by 6 bases, leaving 9 bases between them. This CDR3 is 13 amino acids long. CDR1 and CDR2 from the germline V gene are SNHLY and FYNNEI. As concerns this clone: Its target is not known.

Regarding the study as a whole: Later analysis associated a missense DCLRE1C variant with TCR beta V- and J-gene trimming.

V is TRBV2 and J is TRBJ2-7; D not certain. This receptor was identified in a woman in her 50s in good health and CMV-seropositive. Sequencing was carried out using PBMCs. The CDR3 region is CASSEALVAEQYF. The CDR3 bases are TGTGCCAGCAGTGAAGCGCTAGTGGCCGAGCAGTACTTC.